A single T cell receptor beta chain is shown here with its context. Antigen specificity is unknown. The sample is drawn from a study of beta chain features in type 1 diabetes. Expressed TCRB transcripts were sequenced because the isolated RNA had all been reverse transcribed beforehand. TCRdb's table, derived via immunoSEQ multiplex PCR, lists solely in-frame clones and lacks some. The sample consists of approximately 150,000 clones, approximately 10% of them appearing once. This CDR3 has 14 residues. CDR1 and CDR2 (germline): SGHTA, FQGNSA. V trimming: 3 bases; J trimming: 5 bases; junction bases outside the gene matches: 6. Study outcomes and limitations: TCRB CDR3s from Type 1 diabetes patients were moderately but significantly shorter in all four CD4+ subsets.

The sample was central memory CD4+ T cells from blood. The chain joins TRBV7-2 to TRBJ2-5; 7 bases line up with TRBD1. The clonotype was recovered from a young man with type 1 diabetes. The CDR3 spells CASSFNRGMETQYF. In DNA, the CDR3 is TGTGCCAGCAGCTTTAACAGGGGTATGGAGACCCAGTACTTC.